The 15 T cell receptor beta chains in this list originate from one sample, sequenced in a study of T cells after posttransplantation cyclophosphamide. Controls had myeloablative marrow grafts with methotrexate and calcineurin inhibitor, sampled at 1 year. The data were produced by immunoSEQ multiplex PCR, yet TCRdb's version contains in-frame clones alone and is incomplete. The top ten hold around 30% of the sample, which has 17,000 or so clones, approximately 81% seen once. This material consisted of PBMCs, taken after allogeneic stem cell transplant with calcineurin inhibitor and methotrexate. The receptors here all came from a female patient between 18 and 35 years old who received an allogeneic stem cell transplant from an unrelated donor, was CMV-positive, and had acute and chronic GVHD. A subset of T cells may come from the graft donor.

The chain carries TRBV19 and TRBJ2-1; 12 nucleotides match TRBD2. CDR3 length equals 17 residues. Germline CDR1 reads LNHDA; CDR2 reads SQIVND (reference sequence). Trimming cost V 3 bases and J 0 bases; bases outside gene matches: 3. The CDR3 is CASSIATSGSSYNEQFF. CDR3 bases: TGTGCCAGTAGTATCGCGACTAGCGGGAGCTCCTACAATGAGCAGTTCTTC.

The V call is TRBV5-4, the J call TRBJ2-1, with D possibly TRBD2 on 5 matching bases. CDR3 size: 14 residues. V lost 4 bases and J 3 bases, leaving 11 bases between the germline ends. Germline CDR1 is SGHNT and CDR2 is YYREEE (reference sequence). This CDR3 is CASSVYRDYNEQFF. For the CDR3, the DNA is TGTGCCAGCAGCGTTTACCGGGACTACAATGAGCAGTTCTTC.

The rearrangement links TRBV5-4 to TRBJ1-2; 9 positions match TRBD1. The ends lost 0 bases at V and 5 bases at J; junction bases unmatched: 8. The germline V gene encodes CDR1 SGHNT and CDR2 YYREEE (reference sequence). The CDR3 loop spans 16 amino acids. The CDR3 sequence: CASSLGADRGKYGYTF. CDR3 DNA: TGTGCCAGCAGCTTGGGGGCCGACAGGGGGAAATATGGCTACACCTTC.

The CDR3 spells CAWRGWTSGLYNEQFF. For the CDR3, the DNA is TGTGCCTGGAGGGGTTGGACTAGCGGCCTTTACAATGAGCAGTTCTTC. The chain uses TRBV30 and TRBJ2-1; 10 bases map to TRBD2. The CDR3 loop spans 16 amino acids. V lost 3 bases, J lost 4 bases, and 9 bases stayed unmatched. Germline V gene data show CDR1 as GTSNPN and CDR2 as SVGIG (reference sequence).

This chain uses TRBV6-1 with TRBJ1-1; D possibly corresponds to TRBD1 (5 bases). CDR1 MNHNS and CDR2 SASEGT come from the germline V gene. The V end was cut by 6 bases, the J end by 1 base, with 15 bases between. CDR3 length: 15 residues. CDR3 amino acids: CASSDRWGGNTEAFF. The CDR3 nucleotides are TGTGCCAGCAGCGATCGGTGGGGCGGGAACACTGAAGCTTTCTTT.

The rearrangement links TRBV7-9 to TRBJ1-6; no definite D call. Trimming pared 1 base from V and 5 bases from J, leaving 6 bases between. CDR3 length: 14 amino acids. The V gene's germline CDR1 is SEHNR and CDR2 FQNEAQ (reference sequence). In DNA, the CDR3 is TGTGCCAGCAGCTTAGGTGCGGATAATTCACCCCTCCACTTT. It is translated as CASSLGADNSPLHF.

This clone has just one count. The chain recombines TRBV18 with TRBJ1-2; 7 bases agree with TRBD1. Germline-derived CDR1 and CDR2 are KGHSH and LQKENI. Germline trimming cut 5 bases from V and 3 bases from J; bases unmatched to any gene: 6. This CDR3 region has 14 residues. The CDR3 spells CASSRWTGDYGYTF. CDR3 nucleotide sequence: TGTGCCAGCTCAAGATGGACAGGTGACTATGGCTACACCTTC.

The chain has TRBV30 and TRBJ2-1; 8 bases are shared with TRBD2. The length of the CDR3 is 14 residues. CDR1 and CDR2 from the germline V gene are GTSNPN and SVGIG (reference sequence). Germline trimming cut 0 bases from V and 5 bases from J; bases unmatched to any gene: 3. This CDR3 is CAWSVGTRNNEQFF. CDR3 nucleotides: TGTGCCTGGAGTGTGGGGACTAGAAACAATGAGCAGTTCTTC.

The chain joins TRBV5-1 to TRBJ1-2; D ambiguous. The CDR3 totals 15 residues. Trimming left V 0 bases short and J 1 base short, with 10 bases between. Germline CDR1 is SGHRS and CDR2 is YFSETQ. In nucleotides, the CDR3 is TGCGCCAGCAGCTTGGGGGCGATCTATAACTATGGCTACACCTTC. Residues: CASSLGAIYNYGYTF. Full variable domain (rest looked up from reference TRBV5-1 and TRBJ1-2): KAGVTQTPRYLIKTRGQQVTLSCSPISGHRSVSWYQQTPGQGLQFLFEYFSETQRNKGNFPGRFSGRQFSNSRSEMNVSTLELGDSALYLCASSLGAIYNYGYTFGSGTRLTVV.

The chain has TRBV15 and TRBJ2-5, with a weak D call TRBD1 (5 bases). V was shortened by 3 bases and J by 7 bases, with 18 bases between the two germline ends. Looked up from germline, CDR1 is LNHNV and CDR2 is YYDKDF (reference sequence). This CDR3 has 15 amino acids. The CDR3 DNA reads TGTGCCACCAGCAGCCTCAGAAAGGGGCCGGCGACCCAGTACTTC. Its protein is CATSSLRKGPATQYF.

CDR3 amino acids: CASARQGSNYGYTF. CDR3 sequence (DNA): TGTGCCAGCGCGAGACAGGGGTCTAACTATGGCTACACCTTC. The rearrangement joins TRBV6-1 to TRBJ1-2; 8 bases match TRBD1. J gave up 0 bases and V 8 bases, and 5 bases lay outside the gene matches. Germline values: CDR1 MNHNS, CDR2 SASEGT. This CDR3 has 14 residues.

The CDR3 sequence: CASSLAAGITYEQYF. CDR3 coding DNA: TGTGCCAGCAGCTTGGCAGCGGGAATAACCTACGAGCAGTACTTC. This rearrangement joins TRBV5-4 to TRBJ2-7, with 7 nucleotides matching TRBD2. Germline CDR1 SGHNT, CDR2 YYREEE (reference sequence). The CDR3 is made up of 15 amino acids. The trim removed 0 bases at V and 2 bases at J, leaving 5 bases unmatched.

The rearrangement uses TRBV29-1 and TRBJ2-1; 14 bases line up with TRBD2. The CDR3 runs to 14 residues. From germline, CDR1 is SQVTM and CDR2 ANQGSEA. V was clipped by 2 bases and J by 7 bases; unmatched bases: 1. CDR3 in amino acids: CSVERTSGRNEQFF. The CDR3 coding sequence is TGCAGCGTTGAACGGACTAGCGGGAGGAATGAGCAGTTCTTC.

V is TRBV27 and J is TRBJ1-4, with a possible D match to TRBD1 (6 bases). Germline V gene lookup returns CDR1 MNHEY and CDR2 SMNVEV (reference sequence). The V and J ends lost 4 bases and 7 bases respectively, with 13 bases between them. The CDR3 extends over 14 amino acids. This CDR3 is CASSWTAGSEKLFF. CDR3 coding DNA: TGTGCCAGCAGTTGGACAGCAGGATCTGAAAAACTGTTTTTT.

This rearrangement joins TRBV6-6 to TRBJ2-7; weak D call: TRBD2 (6 bases). This CDR3 contains 13 residues. V dropped 4 bases and J dropped 1 base, with 8 bases sitting between them. Germline CDR1 is MNHNY and CDR2 is SVGAGI (reference sequence). The CDR3 region is CASSFGGSYEQYF. Here the CDR3 DNA reads TGTGCCAGCAGTTTCGGGGGTTCCTACGAGCAGTACTTC.